Listed here is a single T cell receptor (beta chain). Its antigen is not known. The sample belongs to a study of human T cells and chemical hapten exposure. The library gave individual cDNA molecules unique molecular identifiers. In TCRdb, the RACE reads were re-called with MiXCR into one record per CDR3 protein. This sample has around 380,000 distinct CDR3 sequences, with 4.5% to 5.5% found just once. Study outcomes and limitations: Expanded TCR sets contained significantly more large CDR3 similarity clusters than controls. Donors' alopecia may make their immune response differ from healthy people's.

Stated time point: pre-sensitization, week 0. Treatment denoted: therapeutic diphenylcyclopropenone sensitization with weekly scalp DPC. The source of this sequence is a woman between 18 and 29 years old with alopecia areata. Some clones in this sample may be carry-over from other donors' samples. The sequencing here drew on whole blood, taken in connection with sensitization to the hapten diphenylcyclopropenone (DPC).

CDR3 DNA sequence: TGCAGTCCTGAGACTAGTCTCTATACGCAGTATTTT. This translates into CSPETSLYTQYF. V is TRBV20-1 and J is TRBJ2-3; D perhaps matches TRBD2 (6 bases). There are 12 residues in the CDR3. Germline CDR1 DFQATT, CDR2 SNEGSKA (reference sequence). V lost 8 bases and J 7 bases, leaving 16 bases between the germline ends.